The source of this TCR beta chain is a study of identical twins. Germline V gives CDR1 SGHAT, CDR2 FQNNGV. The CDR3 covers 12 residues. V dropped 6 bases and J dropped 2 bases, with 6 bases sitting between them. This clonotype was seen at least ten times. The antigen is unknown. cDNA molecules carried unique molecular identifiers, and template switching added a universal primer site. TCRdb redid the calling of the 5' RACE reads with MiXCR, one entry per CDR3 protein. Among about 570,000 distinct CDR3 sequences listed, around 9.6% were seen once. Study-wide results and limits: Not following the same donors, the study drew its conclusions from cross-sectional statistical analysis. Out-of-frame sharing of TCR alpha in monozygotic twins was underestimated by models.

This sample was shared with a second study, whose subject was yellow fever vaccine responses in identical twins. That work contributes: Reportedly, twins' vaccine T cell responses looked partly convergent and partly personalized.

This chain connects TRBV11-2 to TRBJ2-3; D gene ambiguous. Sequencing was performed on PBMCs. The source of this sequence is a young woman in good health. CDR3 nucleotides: TGTGCCAGCAGTATGAACACAGATACGCAGTATTTT. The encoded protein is CASSMNTDTQYF.